This T cell receptor (beta chain) was recovered during a study of regulatory T cells in long-lasting Graves disease. Findings and caveats of the study: Persistent disease showed a preference for TRBV28, TRBJ1-2 and TRBJ2-5.

Per germline, CDR1 GTSNPN and CDR2 SVGIG (reference sequence). The V and J ends lost 2 bases and 9 bases respectively, with 10 bases between them. The CDR3 is 12 amino acids. This clonotype was detected many times. The antigen is undetermined. TCR beta libraries were built with iRepertoire HTBI primers and Arm-PCR of CDR3 regions. Via MiXCR, TCRdb re-called the multiplex PCR reads, giving one row per CDR3 protein. The repertoire consists of about 430,000 distinct CDR3 sequences, with 14% to 15% occurring once and the leading ten covering 7.8%. Time point noted: newly diagnosed GD, antithyroid drugs for less than 3 months. RNA from PBMCs was the source of the TCR library. Diagnoses of Graves' disease were made by American Thyroid Association guidelines. These data are also associated with another study on T cells in Graves' hyperthyroidism and ophthalmopathy.

This TCR came from a woman aged 40 to 55 with Graves disease. The material was peripheral blood mononuclear cells (PBMCs), obtained at new diagnosis, from a patient treated with antithyroid drugs. V and J are TRBV30 and TRBJ2-2; unclear D gene. The CDR3 sequence is CAWSIISRELFF. CDR3 coding DNA: TGTGCCTGGAGTATCATATCGAGGGAGCTGTTTTTT.